This T cell receptor (beta chain) appears in the sequencing data of a study of T-cell memory formation after mild COVID-19. TCRdb analysed the 5' RACE reads with MiXCR anew, one entry per CDR3 protein. The sample consists of 150,000 or so distinct CDR3 sequences, around 15% of them appearing once. V lost 5 bases, J lost 6 bases, and 14 bases lay in between. There are 13 residues in the CDR3. CDR1 MNHEY and CDR2 SMNVEV come from the germline V gene (reference sequence). This clonotype was seen at least ten times. This TCR was sampled from an adult woman who had mild COVID-19 (a few samples of this study predate the infection). Cell type and time point are not known. The chain couples TRBV27 to TRBJ2-7; possibly TRBD2 for D (6 bases). The sequenced sample was PBMCs or a T cell subset sorted from them (not recorded which). CDR3 region: CASSMGGYGEQYF. The CDR3 DNA sequence: TGTGCCAGCAGTATGGGGGGATACGGCGAGCAGTACTTC.